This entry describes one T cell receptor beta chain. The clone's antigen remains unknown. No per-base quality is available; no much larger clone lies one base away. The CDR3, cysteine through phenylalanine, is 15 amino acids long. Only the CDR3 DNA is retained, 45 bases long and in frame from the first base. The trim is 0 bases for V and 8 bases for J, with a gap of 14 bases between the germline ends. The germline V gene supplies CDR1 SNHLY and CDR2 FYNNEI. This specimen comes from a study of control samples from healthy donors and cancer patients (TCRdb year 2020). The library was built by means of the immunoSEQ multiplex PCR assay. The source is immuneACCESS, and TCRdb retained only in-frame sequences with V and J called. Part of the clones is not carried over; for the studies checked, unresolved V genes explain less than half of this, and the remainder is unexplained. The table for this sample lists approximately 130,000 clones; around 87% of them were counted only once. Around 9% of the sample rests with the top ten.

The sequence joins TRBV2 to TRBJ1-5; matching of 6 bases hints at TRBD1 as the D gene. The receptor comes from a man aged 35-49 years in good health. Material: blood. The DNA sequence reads TGTGCCAGCAGTGAAGCCTCAGGGGACGTAAAGCCCCAGCATTTT. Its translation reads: CASSEASGDVKPQHF.